These 27 T cell receptor beta chains came from one sample sequenced in a study of blood T cells in healthy people across ages. The use of a sample-barcoded 5' primer and a J-beta primer mix characterized a second PCR of about 7 to 12 cycles. MiXCR, run by TCRdb on the 5' RACE reads, gives a single entry per CDR3 protein. The sample lists just over 1 million distinct CDR3 sequences, more than 40% occurring once. Sequencing was done on a sample of blood. The source of these receptors is a woman aged 55-69 years in good health.

On this clonotype itself: At one end, the junction sequence differs from germline, possibly due to a read error. The V call is TRBV27, the J call TRBJ2-7; 11 bases are a match to TRBD1. This CDR3 is 15 amino acids long. Germline V CDR1 and CDR2: MNHEY, SMNVEV (reference sequence). The CDR3, as DNA: TGTGCCTGCAGTAGAAGGACAGGGGGCACCGACGAGCAGTACTTC. Amino acids: CACSRRTGGTDEQYF.

The chain couples TRBV28 to TRBJ2-3, with 8 bases matching TRBD2. Germline CDR1 is MDHEN and CDR2 is SYDVKM. V was clipped by 7 bases and J by 5 bases; unmatched bases: 8. This CDR3 has 14 residues. CDR3 DNA sequence: TGTGCCAGCACCAGCGGGAGTTTGGGAGATACGCAGTATTTT. As protein: CASTSGSLGDTQYF.

This clonotype appeared many times. The chain employs TRBV20-1 and TRBJ2-5; maybe TRBD1 (6 bases). Germline V gives CDR1 DFQATT, CDR2 SNEGSKA (reference sequence). Trimming removed 3 bases from V and 5 bases from J, with 10 bases in between. The CDR3 is made up of 12 amino acids. CDR3 bases: TGCAGTGCTAGGGGGGCCGAGGAGACCCAGTACTTC. Its translation: CSARGAEETQYF.

This clonotype was seen more than once but under ten times. This chain links TRBV29-1 with TRBJ2-7; D perhaps matches TRBD2 (5 bases). The germline V and J ends were trimmed by 8 bases and 2 bases, with 13 bases remaining between them. The CDR3 totals 12 residues. CDR1 is SQVTM, CDR2 ANQGSEA, per germline. Here the CDR3 DNA reads TGCAGCATCCTAGCTCCCACCTACGAGCAGTACTTC. Translating gives CSILAPTYEQYF.

This clonotype has a handful of counts. The J gene is TRBJ1-6, the V gene TRBV6-5; D is undetermined. Germline V gene data show CDR1 as MNHEY and CDR2 as SVGAGI. The CDR3 sequence is 15 residues long. The V end lost 0 bases, the J end lost 7 bases, and 10 bases lay between the germline ends. In DNA, the CDR3 is TGTGCCAGCAGTTACTCCGGGGTCGGGAATTCACCCCTCCACTTT. Translated, it gives CASSYSGVGNSPLHF.

This clonotype appeared a few times. The V gene is TRBV3-1, the J gene TRBJ2-7; 11 nucleotides match TRBD2. Looked up from germline, CDR1 is LGHDT and CDR2 is YNNKEL (reference sequence). The CDR3 loop spans 15 amino acids. The trim removed 0 bases at V and 9 bases at J, leaving 7 bases unmatched. Here the CDR3 DNA reads TGTGCCAGCAGCCAAGATCCCGCTAGCGGGAGGTCGCAGTACTTC. As protein: CASSQDPASGRSQYF.

The chain combines TRBV10-2 with TRBJ2-5; 8 nucleotides agree with TRBD1. The ends lost 2 bases at V and 4 bases at J; junction bases unmatched: 9. The CDR3 is made up of 16 amino acids. CDR1 WSHSY and CDR2 SAAADI come from the germline V gene. CDR3 sequence reads: CASSERTGTLGETQYF. CDR3 bases: TGCGCCAGCAGTGAGCGGACAGGGACCCTTGGAGAGACCCAGTACTTC.

This chain uses TRBV20-1 with TRBJ2-3, with no clear D. Deletions cut 0 bases from V and 2 bases from J, with 12 bases between. Germline values: CDR1 DFQATT, CDR2 SNEGSKA (reference sequence). The CDR3 length is 15 residues. CDR3 in DNA: TGCAGTGCTAGAGATCCGGGCAGATCCACAGATACGCAGTATTTT. Translation gives CSARDPGRSTDTQYF.

There are a few counts of this clonotype. The J gene is TRBJ2-3, the V gene TRBV12-3 or TRBV12-4; 9 bases fit TRBD2. The CDR3 consists of 14 residues. The J segment lost 2 bases and the V segment lost 6 bases, leaving 3 bases of the junction unmatched. CDR3 amino acids: CASRREGPTDTQYF. The CDR3 coding sequence is TGTGCCAGCAGGCGGGAGGGCCCCACAGATACGCAGTATTTT.

The rearrangement uses TRBV6-2 or TRBV6-3 and TRBJ2-3; D uncertain. This CDR3 is built from 16 residues. Germline V gene lookup returns CDR1 MNHEY and CDR2 SVGEGT. V dropped 2 bases and J dropped 0 bases, with 12 bases sitting between them. CDR3 DNA: TGTGCCAGCAGTTACCTCCCGGGCTGGAGCACAGATACGCAGTATTTT. It encodes CASSYLPGWSTDTQYF.

This chain uses TRBV12-3 or TRBV12-4 with TRBJ2-1, with 8 bases aligning to TRBD2. The CDR3 has 16 amino acids. Trimming at V came to 7 bases and at J to 6 bases, leaving 14 bases not matched to a gene. DNA for the CDR3: TGTGCCAGCAAGTTAGGCCCAGCGGGAGTGTCCAATGAGCAGTTCTTC. Amino acid sequence: CASKLGPAGVSNEQFF.

This clonotype was counted a few times. The J gene is TRBJ1-2, the V gene TRBV3-1; TRBD1 agrees at 10 bases. Unmatched junction bases numbered 9, after V lost 1 base and J lost 4 bases. The CDR3 has 17 residues. CDR1 and CDR2 (germline): LGHDT, YNNKEL (reference sequence). CDR3 sequence reads: CASSQGTGGSGSYGYTF. CDR3 coding DNA: TGTGCCAGCAGCCAAGGGACAGGGGGGAGTGGGAGCTATGGCTACACCTTC.

The chain uses TRBV28 and TRBJ2-1; TRBD2 matches at 11 bases. This CDR3 contains 17 residues. V dropped 4 bases and J dropped 9; count of bases not matched to a gene: 14. The V gene's germline CDR1 is MDHEN and CDR2 SYDVKM. CDR3 in amino acids: CASSSYLAGGPGGEQFF. CDR3 bases: TGTGCCAGCAGTTCCTACTTAGCGGGAGGGCCCGGGGGTGAGCAGTTCTTC.

The rearrangement uses TRBV9 and TRBJ1-2, with D maybe TRBD1 (5 bases). CDR1 and CDR2 (germline): SGDLS, YYNGEE. Trimming stripped 4 bases from V and 8 bases from J, with 18 bases between. The CDR3 is 14 amino acids. The CDR3 DNA sequence: TGTGCCAGCAGCACCCAGGGAAGTATGGGAGGCTACACCTTC. This translates into CASSTQGSMGGYTF.

V and J are TRBV6-2 or TRBV6-3 and TRBJ1-1; perhaps TRBD1 as D (6 bases). This CDR3 has 12 amino acids. Between the trimmed V and J ends, which lost 11 bases and 6 bases, there was a span of 16 bases. Germline values: CDR1 MNHEY, CDR2 SVGEGT. CDR3 bases: TGTGCCTCGGGGGCGGTGAGCGCTGAAGCTTTCTTT. This encodes CASGAVSAEAFF.

This chain links TRBV12-3 or TRBV12-4 with TRBJ2-5; 11 positions match TRBD2. This CDR3 spans 14 amino acids. Trimming took 7 bases from V and 11 from J; bases not matched to a gene: 12. The CDR3 loop reads CASTVGLAGNEQYF. DNA for the CDR3: TGTGCCAGCACCGTAGGACTAGCGGGCAATGAGCAGTACTTC.

The V and J genes are TRBV6-1 and TRBJ2-1; 10 bases fit TRBD2. The end of the DNA fits TRBJ2-7 better, so the J call may be wrong. This CDR3 spans 18 amino acids. Germline V CDR1 and CDR2: MNHNS, SASEGT. The CDR3 protein is CASSEAPPGLADYNEQYF. In DNA form, the CDR3 reads TGTGCCAGCAGTGAAGCGCCTCCTGGACTAGCGGATTACAATGAGCAGTACTTC.

The rearrangement links TRBV12-3 or TRBV12-4 to TRBJ1-5; D remains ambiguous. The CDR3 covers 16 residues. V was clipped by 3 bases and J by 6 bases, with 18 bases between them. In DNA form, the CDR3 reads TGTGCCAGCAGTTTTCGGGGAGCCCTCGCCATTCAGCCCCAGCATTTT. This gives the protein CASSFRGALAIQPQHF.

There are a few counts of this clonotype. The V call is TRBV10-2, the J call TRBJ2-5, with D perhaps assigned TRBD1 or TRBD2 (6 bases each). The CDR3 has 15 amino acids. V lost 0 bases to trimming and J lost 3 bases, with 11 bases between them. CDR1 and CDR2 from the germline V gene are WSHSY and SAAADI. The CDR3 coding sequence is TGCGCCAGCAGTGAGTCTGGGAGGACAGAAGAGACCCAGTACTTC. Protein: CASSESGRTEETQYF.

The chain couples TRBV3-1 to TRBJ2-1; the D is unclear. Germline values: CDR1 LGHDT, CDR2 YNNKEL (reference sequence). The CDR3 sequence is 13 residues long. The V gene lost 0 bases and the J gene lost 15 bases, with 15 bases spanning the gap. The CDR3 sequence is CASSQESYGIRFF. CDR3 DNA: TGTGCCAGCAGCCAAGAGAGTTATGGCATTCGGTTCTTC.

This clonotype has only a few counts. This chain uses TRBV20-1 with TRBJ2-3; D may correspond to TRBD1 or TRBD2 (5 bases each). V shed 5 bases and J shed 0 bases, with 15 bases lying between them. Germline values: CDR1 DFQATT, CDR2 SNEGSKA (reference sequence). This CDR3 contains 15 residues. CDR3: CSADAGTVSTDTQYF. The CDR3 coding sequence is TGCAGTGCTGACGCCGGGACGGTGAGCACAGATACGCAGTATTTT.

This clonotype was found a few times. V usage is TRBV20-1 and J usage is TRBJ2-3, with 7 bases identical to TRBD1. Germline loops: CDR1 DFQATT, CDR2 SNEGSKA (reference sequence). This CDR3 region has 14 residues. J lost 10 bases, V lost 0 bases, and 10 bases had no gene match. CDR3 sequence: CSARDLSAQGAQYF. The CDR3 DNA reads as TGCAGTGCTAGAGATTTGAGCGCTCAGGGGGCGCAGTATTTT.

The chain joins TRBV2 to TRBJ2-1, with 8 bases aligning to TRBD2. Losses at the gene ends were 5 bases for V and 13 bases for J; bases not matched to a gene: 7. CDR3 size: 12 residues. The germline CDR1 and CDR2 sequences are SNHLY and FYNNEI. CDR3 loop: CASSKTSADQFF. Here the CDR3 DNA reads TGTGCCAGCAGTAAGACTAGCGCAGACCAGTTCTTC.

This clonotype appeared a single time. This sequence joins TRBV6-5 and TRBJ2-3; 8 bases fit TRBD2. Germline V gene sequence: CDR1 MNHEY, CDR2 SVGAGI. V shed 10 bases and J 1 base; nucleotides not matched to a gene: 4. CDR3 length equals 13 residues. The CDR3 DNA sequence: TGTGCCATCAGAGCGGGGGGCACAGATACGCAGTATTTT. Encoded protein: CAIRAGGTDTQYF.

This clonotype appeared a few times. This rearrangement joins TRBV7-9 to TRBJ2-7; the D call may be TRBD1 or TRBD2 (5 bases each). Germline assignment: CDR1 SEHNR and CDR2 FQNEAQ (reference sequence). The CDR3 is 16 residues long. V lost 8 bases and J lost 3, with 23 bases in between. The CDR3 region is CASSAYEGQDLYEQYF. The CDR3 DNA sequence: TGTGCCAGCTCAGCTTACGAGGGGCAGGATCTCTACGAGCAGTACTTC. Variable domain in full (rest from reference TRBV7-9 and TRBJ2-7): DTGVSQNPRHKITKRGQNVTFRCDPISEHNRLYWYRQTLGQGPEFLTYFQNEAQLEKSRLLSDRFSAERPKGSFSTLEIQRTEQGDSAMYLCASSAYEGQDLYEQYFGPGTRLTVT.

The rearrangement uses TRBV20-1 and TRBJ2-7, with D possibly TRBD1 on 5 matching bases. V lost 0 bases and J 2 bases, leaving 14 bases between the germline ends. The germline V gene encodes CDR1 DFQATT and CDR2 SNEGSKA (reference sequence). The CDR3 consists of 15 residues. The CDR3 protein is CSARDREGRAYEQYF. In DNA, the CDR3 is TGCAGTGCTAGAGATCGAGAAGGCAGGGCCTACGAGCAGTACTTC.

V is TRBV20-1 and J is TRBJ2-2, with 11 positions matching TRBD1. J was trimmed by 5 bases and V by 2 bases; bases with no gene match: 10. Germline CDR1 reads DFQATT; CDR2 reads SNEGSKA (reference sequence). This CDR3 has 17 amino acids. The CDR3 DNA follows: TGCAGTGCTAGACAACTTGGCCGGGACAGGGGGACCGGGGAGCTGTTTTTT. It yields the protein CSARQLGRDRGTGELFF.